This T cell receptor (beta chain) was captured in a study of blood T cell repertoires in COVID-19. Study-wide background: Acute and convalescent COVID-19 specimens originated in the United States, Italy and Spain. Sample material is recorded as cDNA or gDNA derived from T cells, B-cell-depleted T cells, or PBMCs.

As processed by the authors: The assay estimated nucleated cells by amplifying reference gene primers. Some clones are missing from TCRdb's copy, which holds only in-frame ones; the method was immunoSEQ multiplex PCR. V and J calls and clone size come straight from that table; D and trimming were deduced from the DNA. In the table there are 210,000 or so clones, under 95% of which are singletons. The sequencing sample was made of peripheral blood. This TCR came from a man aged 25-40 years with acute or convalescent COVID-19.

CDR3 sequence: CASSLSTGDPNEKLFF. CDR3 nucleotide sequence: TGCGCCAGCAGCTTGTCAACAGGGGATCCCAATGAAAAACTGTTTTTT. The chain combines TRBV5-1 with TRBJ1-4; 7 positions agree with TRBD1. Unmatched junction bases numbered 8, after V lost 1 base and J lost 5 bases. The CDR3 is made up of 16 amino acids. Per germline, CDR1 SGHRS and CDR2 YFSETQ.